The 8 T cell receptor beta chains below were found in one sample sequenced in a study of cytomegalovirus exposure and HLA in healthy donors. The table came from immunoSEQ multiplex PCR; TCRdb's copy has only in-frame clones and leaves some out. The sample lists some 330,000 clones, 70% to 90% occurring once. The sample consisted of PBMCs. These TCRs come from a woman aged 18-29 years in good health and CMV-seronegative.

V usage is TRBV6-5 and J usage is TRBJ2-5; D is possibly TRBD2 (5 bases). Germline V gene lookup returns CDR1 MNHEY and CDR2 SVGAGI. The CDR3 consists of 13 residues. Trimming took off 4 bases at V and 2 bases at J, with 8 bases between the two ends. Here the CDR3 DNA reads TGTGCCAGCAGTTCGGGGAGTCAAGAGACCCAGTACTTC. Protein sequence: CASSSGSQETQYF.

The chain carries TRBV4-1 and TRBJ2-7; 7 positions match TRBD2. The germline V gene encodes CDR1 MGHRA and CDR2 YSYEKL. The ends lost 2 bases at V and 6 bases at J; junction bases unmatched: 7. The CDR3 is 14 residues long. The DNA for the CDR3 is TGCGCCAGCAGCCAATGGAGCGGGAACACCGAGCAGTACTTC. Translating it yields CASSQWSGNTEQYF.

The chain joins TRBV11-2 to TRBJ2-5; weak D call: TRBD2 (6 bases). CDR1 and CDR2 (germline): SGHAT, FQNNGV. The V and J ends lost 5 bases and 4 bases respectively, with 20 bases between them. The CDR3 is 16 amino acids. CDR3 residues: CASSLGAEGLGETQYF. The CDR3 bases are TGTGCCAGCAGCCTAGGGGCGGAGGGGCTAGGAGAGACCCAGTACTTC.

CDR3: CASSLDSPGNTIYF. The CDR3, as DNA: TGTGCCAGCAGCTTGGACAGTCCGGGAAACACCATATATTTT. This chain links TRBV5-8 with TRBJ1-3; D call uncertain. The CDR3 contains 14 residues. In germline, CDR1 is SGHTS, CDR2 YDEGEE. The V end was cut by 0 bases, the J end by 4 bases, with 8 bases between.

This chain uses TRBV2 with TRBJ2-7; 12 bases line up with TRBD1. Trimming at V came to 5 bases and at J to 5 bases, leaving 4 bases not matched to a gene. The CDR3 is 14 residues long. CDR1 SNHLY and CDR2 FYNNEI come from the germline V gene. CDR3 residues: CASSRDRGLDEQYF. The CDR3 nucleotides read TGTGCCAGCAGTCGGGACAGGGGGCTCGACGAGCAGTACTTC.

V usage is TRBV27 and J usage is TRBJ2-2; unclear D gene. CDR1 and CDR2 from the germline V gene are MNHEY and SMNVEV (reference sequence). The CDR3 is 13 residues long. Trimming cost V 4 bases and J 0 bases, with 3 bases left between them. CDR3 region: CASSYTNTGELFF. The CDR3 DNA is TGTGCCAGCAGTTACACGAACACCGGGGAGCTGTTTTTT.

This clone has only a few counts. This chain joins TRBV20-1 and TRBJ2-7; no clear D. The CDR3 covers 11 residues. Germline-derived CDR1 and CDR2 are DFQATT and SNEGSKA (reference sequence). Trimming left V 6 bases short and J 6 bases short, with 12 bases between. DNA of the CDR3: TGCAGTGCCGAGTCCCCTGGCGAGCAGTACTTC. Protein sequence: CSAESPGEQYF.

The rearrangement uses TRBV2 and TRBJ2-7; D is undetermined. This CDR3 spans 14 amino acids. Trimming removed 0 bases at V and 3 bases at J, with 9 bases between. CDR1 SNHLY and CDR2 FYNNEI come from the germline V gene. The CDR3 protein is CASSEALSGYEQYF. CDR3 coding DNA: TGTGCCAGCAGTGAAGCGCTCAGTGGCTACGAGCAGTACTTC.